The sequence of this T cell receptor (beta chain) was determined in a study of blood T cell repertoires in COVID-19. The Seattle patients joined while their infection was active and were tracked longitudinally afterward. Original handling: Reference gene primer amplification in the assay estimated nucleated cell counts. Sequencing used immunoSEQ multiplex PCR; TCRdb keeps in-frame clones, though not all of them. For V, J and clone size, that table is used; D and trimming come from the DNA. The sample lists under 250,000 clones, 75% to 85% occurring once. This clone is a singleton in its sample. V lost 7 bases, J lost 6 bases, and 9 bases stayed unmatched. There are 15 residues in the CDR3. The germline V gene has CDR1 MNHEY and CDR2 SVGAGI.

This clonotype originated in a man aged 45-60 years with COVID-19, enrolled during active disease. The V and J genes are TRBV6-5 and TRBJ2-2, with 9 bases that match TRBD1. The sample taken for sequencing was peripheral blood. The CDR3 here is CASTRTGVYPGELFF. In nucleotides, the CDR3 is TGTGCCAGCACCAGGACAGGGGTGTATCCCGGGGAGCTGTTTTTT.